The present T cell receptor (beta chain) was sequenced within a study of cytomegalovirus exposure and HLA in healthy donors. Study details: Earlier, 150 million to 200 million T cells were analyzed, and 90 million to 120 million unique TCR beta sequences were found among them. The study, taken as a whole, reports: Exclusion as indistinguishable affected some V segments, including TRBV6-2 and TRBV6-3. A further, later analysis showed that HLA-associated TCR beta chains (compared with equally common others) were more clonally expanded. A few CMV-associated chains proved CMV antigen-specific in vitro.

CDR1 SGHNT and CDR2 YYREEE come from the germline V gene (reference sequence). The CDR3 contains 15 residues. Primers included in the PCR were 60 Vbeta and 13 Jbeta primers. Generated by immunoSEQ multiplex PCR, the TCRdb table keeps only in-frame clones and is missing some. The sample gives 99,000 or so clones, roughly four fifths of which show up once; approximately 3.7% is in the top ten. This clone was detected once. The antigen remains undetermined. The J gene is TRBJ2-5, the V gene TRBV5-4, with a weak D call TRBD1 (6 bases). The DNA end lines up better with TRBJ2-7; the J call may be wrong. Sequencing was carried out using PBMCs. This clonotype was obtained from a female donor in good health and CMV-seropositive. CDR3 loop: CASSPSTGEAYEQYF. The CDR3 DNA sequence: TGTGCCAGCAGCCCGTCGACAGGAGAAGCGTACGAGCAGTACTTC.